The rows below give T cell receptor beta chains drawn from one sample of a study of chemoradiotherapy in HPV16-positive cancers. Method: immunoSEQ multiplex PCR; TCRdb's copy keeps in-frame clones and lacks some. The sample records more than 10,000 clones, roughly nine tenths being singletons. The starting material was blood, obtained from a patient who underwent chemoradiotherapy. Receptor source: a human donor with HPV-associated anogenital cancer. CDR3s include the opening cysteine and the closing phenylalanine or tryptophan. D genes are given only for firm matches. Clone size is shown for a subset of rows, as once, few, many or a class of expanded clone.

size	D	V	J	DNA	CDR3
-	TRBD1	TRBV19	TRBJ1-5	TGTGCCAGTAGTATAGAGACAGGGGTTGGCAATCAGCCCCAGCATTTT	CASSIETGVGNQPQHF
-	-	TRBV19	TRBJ2-1	TGTGCCAGTAGTATAATGGGAAGCTCCTACAATGAGCAGTTCTTC	CASSIMGSSYNEQFF
-	TRBD1	TRBV5-5	TRBJ1-6	TGTGCCAGCAGCTGGGACAGCAATAATTCACCCCTCCACTTT	CASSWDSNNSPLHF
-	TRBD1	TRBV28	TRBJ1-2	TGTGCCAGCAGATCAACCGGGACAGCCTATGGCTACACCTTC	CASRSTGTAYGYTF
-	-	TRBV20-1	TRBJ2-1	TGCAGTGCTAGATCTAGCTATGAGCAGTTCTTC	CSARSSYEQFF
-	TRBD1	TRBV6-5	TRBJ1-1	TGTGCCACCTCAAGACAGGGAGGTCGCACTGAAGCTTTCTTT	CATSRQGGRTEAFF
once	TRBD2	TRBV11-2	TRBJ2-7	TGTGCCAGCAGCTCCCCCTGGGGAGGGATTATCTACGAGCAGTACTTC	CASSSPWGGIIYEQYF
-	TRBD1	TRBV6-5	TRBJ1-4	TGTGCCAGCAGTTATTCCAGGGGGGCTAATGAAAAACTGTTTTTT	CASSYSRGANEKLFF
few	-	TRBV4-1	TRBJ1-2	TGCGCCAGCAGCCAAGATTCGGTTGAGGGAGGATATGGCTACACCTTC	CASSQDSVEGGYGYTF
-	TRBD2	TRBV6-5	TRBJ2-3	TGTGCCAGCAGTCCTAGCGGGTCTAGCACAGATACGCAGTATTTT	CASSPSGSSTDTQYF
-	TRBD1	TRBV11-1	TRBJ1-6	TGTGCCAGCTCACGACAGGGGGCGAATTCACCCCTCCACTTT	CASSRQGANSPLHF
once	-	TRBV4-1	TRBJ2-5	TGCGCCAGCAGCCAAGGGGGGTACCAAGAGACCCAGTACTTC	CASSQGGYQETQYF
large	TRBD2	TRBV6-5	TRBJ2-7	TGTGCCAGCAGTTACGGCGGCGGGGGCTACGAGCAGTACTTC	CASSYGGGGYEQYF
-	-	TRBV7-9	TRBJ1-1	TGTGCCAGCAGCTACCTAGGAGGCAGCTCCATCATGAACACTGAAGCTTTCTTT	CASSYLGGSSIMNTEAFF
-	TRBD2	TRBV7-9	TRBJ2-3	TGTGCCAGCAGCTCCACTAGACTAGCGGGTAACACAGATACGCAGTATTTT	CASSSTRLAGNTDTQYF
once	TRBD1	TRBV18	TRBJ2-7	TGTGCCAGCTCCCCCGGGACAGGGAGGAACGAGCAGTACTTC	CASSPGTGRNEQYF
-	-	TRBV5-5	TRBJ1-1	TGTGCCAGCAGCTTGGGACCTACCGCTGAAGCTTTCTTT	CASSLGPTAEAFF
-	TRBD1	TRBV28	TRBJ2-7	TGTGCCAGCAGTTTTGCAGGGGGCGACGAGCAGTACTTC	CASSFAGGDEQYF
-	-	TRBV7-9	TRBJ1-2	TGTGCCAGCAGCTTAGTGGGCAGGAGGTCCTCCTATGGCTACACCTTC	CASSLVGRRSSYGYTF
once	TRBD1	TRBV18	TRBJ2-5	TGTGCCAGCTCACCGCGGACAGGGCTGGAGCAGTACTTC	CASSPRTGLEQYF